One sample yielded the 25 T cell receptor beta chains listed below, sequenced in a study of CXCR3-negative and CXCR3-positive naive CD8 T cells. General study findings and limits: CXCR3-positive naive cells carried more hydrophobic TRB CDR3s than CXCR3-negative naive cells did.

For these TCRs, the target antigens are not known. cDNA libraries for TRB were generated by 5' RACE incorporating UMI labels. From its re-call of the 5' RACE reads, TCRdb lists each CDR3 protein once, without DNA. In all, the sample yields roughly 100,000 distinct CDR3 sequences. Sequencing input: naive CXCR3+ CD8+ T cells from blood. Described subset: CD45RO-CCR7+CD27+CD95- naive CD8+ T cells expressing CXCR3 (TNR3+). Receptors originate from a human donor in good health. Some clones in this sample may be carry-over from other donors' samples.

The chain employs TRBV4-3 and TRBJ2-1; TCRdb's D call, TRBD2, is unchecked because there is no DNA. The CDR3 spans 17 residues. The germline CDR1 and CDR2 sequences are LGHNA and YSLEER. The CDR3 is CASSQDIPRLAGNEQFF.

The chain has TRBV7-9 and TRBJ2-2; absent DNA, TCRdb's TRBD1 call cannot be checked. The CDR3 length is 16 residues. Germline lookup yields CDR1 SEHNR and CDR2 FQNEAQ (reference sequence). CDR3: CASSSLSGQGTGELFF.

CDR3 region: CASSQDPPEQYF. V gene TRBV3-1 combines with J gene TRBJ2-7. Germline V lookup: CDR1 LGHDT, CDR2 YNNKEL (reference sequence). CDR3 length: 12 amino acids.

The chain employs TRBV20-1 and TRBJ2-3; without DNA, the TCRdb call of TRBD1 cannot be checked. CDR3 length: 14 residues. CDR1 DFQATT and CDR2 SNEGSKA come from the germline V gene (reference sequence). The CDR3 protein is CSAPGPTGTDTQYF.

V gene TRBV12-3 or TRBV12-4 combines with J gene TRBJ2-7; TCRdb indicates TRBD1, and absent DNA this call remains unverified. There are 15 residues in the CDR3. CDR3 amino acids: CASSLGVEDFYEQYF.

The chain couples TRBV7-6 to TRBJ2-1; the D gene TCRdb calls, TRBD2, cannot be checked with no DNA. The germline V gene has CDR1 SGHVS and CDR2 FNYEAQ. The CDR3 sequence is 17 residues long. The CDR3 region is CASSLGLAGALNNEQFF.

The chain couples TRBV29-1 to TRBJ2-7; TCRdb picks TRBD2, but there is no DNA to check that call. Germline assignment: CDR1 SQVTM and CDR2 ANQGSEA. The CDR3 spans 12 residues. Here the CDR3 reads CSVLSGAREQYF.

The chain carries TRBV5-6 and TRBJ1-1; TCRdb gives TRBD1 as the D gene, but with no DNA this cannot be confirmed. Germline-derived CDR1 and CDR2 are SGHDT and YYEEEE. The length of the CDR3 is 16 residues. The CDR3 region is CASSLMGAIFSSEAFF.

V is TRBV7-2 and J is TRBJ1-6. CDR1 is SGHTA and CDR2 is FQGNSA in the germline V gene. The CDR3 covers 14 residues. The CDR3 here is CASSLIGERSPLHF.

The chain carries TRBV7-9 and TRBJ2-7; TCRdb outputs TRBD2, but without DNA this stays unchecked. This CDR3 has 16 amino acids. CDR1 SEHNR and CDR2 FQNEAQ come from the germline V gene (reference sequence). The CDR3 region is CASSRGGLAGAYEQYF.

V and J are TRBV29-1 and TRBJ2-5; TCRdb reports TRBD2, a call that lacks DNA to check it against. Germline lookup yields CDR1 SQVTM and CDR2 ANQGSEA. The CDR3 totals 14 residues. The CDR3 reads CSVWLAGVQETQYF.

The chain couples TRBV29-1 to TRBJ1-3. Germline V gene sequence: CDR1 SQVTM, CDR2 ANQGSEA. The CDR3 spans 18 residues. Here the CDR3 reads CSVEDPFGLKSSGNTIYF.

This rearrangement joins TRBV7-6 to TRBJ2-1; TCRdb calls TRBD2, which cannot be checked without DNA. The CDR3 is made up of 13 amino acids. In germline, CDR1 is SGHVS, CDR2 FNYEAQ. CDR3 region: CASPGLLYNEQFF.

The chain joins TRBV27 to TRBJ1-6. This CDR3 spans 14 amino acids. Looked up from germline, CDR1 is MNHEY and CDR2 is SMNVEV (reference sequence). CDR3: CASSQGYGNSPLHF.

The chain is built from TRBV28 and TRBJ2-4; the TCRdb call, TRBD1, lacks DNA for checking. Germline CDR1 reads MDHEN; CDR2 reads SYDVKM. This CDR3 has 12 amino acids. The CDR3 sequence is CASNRRENIQYF.

The rearrangement joins TRBV20-1 to TRBJ1-2; TCRdb indicates TRBD1, and absent DNA this call remains unverified. The CDR3 consists of 14 residues. Germline assignment: CDR1 DFQATT and CDR2 SNEGSKA (reference sequence). Here the CDR3 reads CSADHLDRGYGYTF.

The chain has TRBV4-1 and TRBJ1-6. The germline gives CDR1 MGHRA, CDR2 YSYEKL. The CDR3 contains 15 residues. CDR3 protein: CASSQEPQHNSPLHF.

The genes are TRBV12-3 or TRBV12-4 and TRBJ2-5; TCRdb picks TRBD2, but there is no DNA to check that call. The CDR3 loop spans 16 amino acids. The CDR3: CASSQGDGRAAETQYF.

The chain uses TRBV27 and TRBJ2-7. Germline CDR1 reads MNHEY; CDR2 reads SMNVEV (reference sequence). The CDR3 sequence is 13 residues long. The CDR3 sequence is CASSLRFPYEQYF.

This chain links TRBV2 with TRBJ2-7. This CDR3 contains 12 residues. Looked up from germline, CDR1 is SNHLY and CDR2 is FYNNEI. The CDR3 spells CASSEAPYEQYF. The whole variable domain, filled in from reference TRBV2 and TRBJ2-7, reads EPEVTQTPSHQVTQMGQEVILRCVPISNHLYFYWYRQILGQKVEFLVSFYNNEISEKSEIFDDQFSVERPDGSNFTLKIRSTKLEDSAMYFCASSEAPYEQYFGPGTRLTVT.

V gene TRBV28 combines with J gene TRBJ2-7; TCRdb calls TRBD2, which cannot be checked without DNA. Germline CDR1 and CDR2: MDHEN and SYDVKM. The CDR3 loop spans 13 amino acids. The CDR3: CASRGLAVYEQYF. The entire variable domain, with the rest obtained from reference TRBV28 and TRBJ2-7, is as follows: DVKVTQSSRYLVKRTGEKVFLECVQDMDHENMFWYRQDPGLGLRLIYFSYDVKMKEKGDIPEGYSVSREKKERFSLILESASTNQTSMYLCASRGLAVYEQYFGPGTRLTVT.

V is TRBV7-9 and J is TRBJ2-4; TCRdb selects TRBD1, and the lack of DNA leaves this call unchecked. The CDR3 is 16 residues long. Germline CDR1 and CDR2: SEHNR and FQNEAQ (reference sequence). The CDR3 sequence: CASSLVTGGAGNIQYF.

V usage is TRBV12-3 or TRBV12-4 and J usage is TRBJ2-5; TCRdb calls TRBD1, which cannot be checked without DNA. This CDR3 spans 14 amino acids. The CDR3: CASSRDWAEETQYF.

J is TRBJ2-5 and V is TRBV5-6; the TRBD1 assignment by TCRdb is unverifiable without DNA. Germline-derived CDR1 and CDR2 are SGHDT and YYEEEE. The CDR3 spans 14 residues. The chain's CDR3 is CASGPTGLRETQYF. Looking up the rest from reference TRBV5-6 and TRBJ2-5 gives the full variable domain: DAGVTQSPTHLIKTRGQQVTLRCSPKSGHDTVSWYQQALGQGPQFIFQYYEEEERQRGNFPDRFSGHQFPNYSSELNVNALLLGDSALYLCASGPTGLRETQYFGPGTRLLVL.

The chain has TRBV20-1 and TRBJ2-1; the TCRdb D gene call, TRBD2, has no DNA to confirm it. CDR1 is DFQATT, CDR2 SNEGSKA, per germline (reference sequence). The CDR3 loop spans 14 amino acids. The CDR3 sequence is CSASRLAAFNEQFF.